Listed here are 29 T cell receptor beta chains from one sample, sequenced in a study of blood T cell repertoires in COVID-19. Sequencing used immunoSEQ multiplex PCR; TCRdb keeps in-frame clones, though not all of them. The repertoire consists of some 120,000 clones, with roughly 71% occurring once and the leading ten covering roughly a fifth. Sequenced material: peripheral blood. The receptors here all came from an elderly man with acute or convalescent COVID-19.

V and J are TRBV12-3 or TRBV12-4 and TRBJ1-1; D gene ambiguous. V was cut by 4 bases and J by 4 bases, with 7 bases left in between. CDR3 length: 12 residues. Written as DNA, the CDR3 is TGTGCCAGCAGTTCTGCGGGCACTGAAGCTTTCTTT. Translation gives CASSSAGTEAFF.

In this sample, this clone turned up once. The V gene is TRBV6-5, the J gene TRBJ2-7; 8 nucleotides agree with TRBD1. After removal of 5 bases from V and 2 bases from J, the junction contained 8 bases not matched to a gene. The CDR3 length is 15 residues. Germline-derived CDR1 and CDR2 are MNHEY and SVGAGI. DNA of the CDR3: TGTGCCAGCAGTCGCGGACAGGGTGGGACCTACGAGCAGTACTTC. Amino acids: CASSRGQGGTYEQYF.

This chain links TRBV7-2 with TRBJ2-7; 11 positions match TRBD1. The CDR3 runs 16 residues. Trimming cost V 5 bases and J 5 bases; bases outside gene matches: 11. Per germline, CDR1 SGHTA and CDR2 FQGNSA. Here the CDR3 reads CASSPRPGTGGDEQYF. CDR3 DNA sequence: TGTGCCAGCAGCCCTCGGCCCGGGACAGGGGGTGACGAGCAGTACTTC.

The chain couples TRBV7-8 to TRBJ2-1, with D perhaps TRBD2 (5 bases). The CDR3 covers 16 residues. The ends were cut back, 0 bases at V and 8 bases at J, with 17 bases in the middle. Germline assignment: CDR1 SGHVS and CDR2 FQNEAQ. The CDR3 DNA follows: TGTGCCAGCAGCTTAGCAGAGGGTATGTTGACCGATGAGCAGTTCTTC. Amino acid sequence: CASSLAEGMLTDEQFF.

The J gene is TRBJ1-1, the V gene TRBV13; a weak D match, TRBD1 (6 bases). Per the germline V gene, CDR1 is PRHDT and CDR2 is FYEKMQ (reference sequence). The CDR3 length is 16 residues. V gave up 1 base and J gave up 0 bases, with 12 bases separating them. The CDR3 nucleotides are TGTGCCAGCAGCTTAGAGGGGGGGCAGATGAACACTGAAGCTTTCTTT. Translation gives CASSLEGGQMNTEAFF.

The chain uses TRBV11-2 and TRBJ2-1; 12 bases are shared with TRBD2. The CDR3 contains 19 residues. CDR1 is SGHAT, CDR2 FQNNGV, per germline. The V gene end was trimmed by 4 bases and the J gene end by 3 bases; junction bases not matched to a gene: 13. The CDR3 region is CASSSSLGLAGSNYNEQFF. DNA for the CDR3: TGTGCCAGCAGCTCATCTCTAGGACTAGCGGGATCGAACTACAATGAGCAGTTCTTC.

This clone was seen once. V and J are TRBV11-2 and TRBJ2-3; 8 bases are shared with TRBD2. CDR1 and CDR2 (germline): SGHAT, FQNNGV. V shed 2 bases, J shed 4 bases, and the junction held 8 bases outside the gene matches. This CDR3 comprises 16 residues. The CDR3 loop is CASSLLISGVADTQYF. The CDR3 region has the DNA TGTGCCAGCAGCTTACTTATTAGCGGGGTGGCAGATACGCAGTATTTT.

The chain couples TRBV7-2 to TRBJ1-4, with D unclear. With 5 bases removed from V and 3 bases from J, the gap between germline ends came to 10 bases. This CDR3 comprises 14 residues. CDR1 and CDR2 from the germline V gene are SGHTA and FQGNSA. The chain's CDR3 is CASSIRQANEKLFF. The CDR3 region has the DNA TGTGCCAGCAGCATCCGACAAGCTAATGAAAAACTGTTTTTT.

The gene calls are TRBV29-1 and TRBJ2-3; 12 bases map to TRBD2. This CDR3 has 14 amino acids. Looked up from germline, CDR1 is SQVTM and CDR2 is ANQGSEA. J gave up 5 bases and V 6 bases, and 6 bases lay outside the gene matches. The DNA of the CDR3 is TGCAGCGTGCTAGCGGGGGGGACTATAGATACGCAGTATTTT. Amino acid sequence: CSVLAGGTIDTQYF.

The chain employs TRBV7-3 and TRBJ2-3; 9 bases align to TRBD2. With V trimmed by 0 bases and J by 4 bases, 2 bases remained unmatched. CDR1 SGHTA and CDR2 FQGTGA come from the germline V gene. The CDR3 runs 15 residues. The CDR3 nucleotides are TGTGCCAGCAGCTTAACAGCGGGGGGTCCAGATACGCAGTATTTT. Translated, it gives CASSLTAGGPDTQYF.

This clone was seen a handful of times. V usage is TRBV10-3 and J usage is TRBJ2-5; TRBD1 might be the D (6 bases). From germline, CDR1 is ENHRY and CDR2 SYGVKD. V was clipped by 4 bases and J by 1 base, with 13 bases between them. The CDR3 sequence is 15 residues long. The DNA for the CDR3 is TGTGCCATCAGTGCCCAACAGGGACCCCAAGAGACCCAGTACTTC. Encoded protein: CAISAQQGPQETQYF.

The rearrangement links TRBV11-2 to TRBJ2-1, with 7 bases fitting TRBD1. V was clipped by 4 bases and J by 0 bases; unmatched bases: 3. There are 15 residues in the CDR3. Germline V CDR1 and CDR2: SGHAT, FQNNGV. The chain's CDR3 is CASSYAGGSYNEQFF. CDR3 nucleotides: TGTGCCAGCAGCTACGCAGGGGGCTCCTACAATGAGCAGTTCTTC.

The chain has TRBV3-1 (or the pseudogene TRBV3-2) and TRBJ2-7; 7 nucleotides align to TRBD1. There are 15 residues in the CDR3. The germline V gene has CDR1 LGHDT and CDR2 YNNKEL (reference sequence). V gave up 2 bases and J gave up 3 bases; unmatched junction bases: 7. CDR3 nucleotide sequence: TGTGCCAGCAGCCAATCCTACAGGGGTAGCTACGAGCAGTACTTC. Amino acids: CASSQSYRGSYEQYF.

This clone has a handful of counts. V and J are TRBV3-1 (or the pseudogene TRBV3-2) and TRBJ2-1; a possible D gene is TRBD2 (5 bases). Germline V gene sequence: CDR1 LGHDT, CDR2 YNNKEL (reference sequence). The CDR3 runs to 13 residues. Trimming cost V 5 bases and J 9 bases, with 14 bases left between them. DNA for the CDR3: TGTGCCAGCAGCGAAGCAATCGCGGGTGAGCAGTTCTTC. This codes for CASSEAIAGEQFF.

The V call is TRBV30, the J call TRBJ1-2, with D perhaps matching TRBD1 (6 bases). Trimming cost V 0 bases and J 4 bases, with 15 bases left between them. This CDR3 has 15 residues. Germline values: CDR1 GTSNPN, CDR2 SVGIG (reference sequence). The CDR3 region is CAWSVDSTTIYGYTF. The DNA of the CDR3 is TGTGCCTGGAGTGTGGACAGCACTACAATCTATGGCTACACCTTC.

CDR3 sequence: CASSRGGEQYF. In nucleotides, the CDR3 is TGTGCCAGCAGCCGGGGGGGCGAGCAGTACTTC. J is TRBJ2-7 and V is TRBV3-1 (or the pseudogene TRBV3-2); 7 nucleotides agree with TRBD2. CDR3 length: 11 residues. Unmatched junction bases numbered 0, after V lost 4 bases and J lost 6 bases. The germline V gene has CDR1 LGHDT and CDR2 YNNKEL (reference sequence).

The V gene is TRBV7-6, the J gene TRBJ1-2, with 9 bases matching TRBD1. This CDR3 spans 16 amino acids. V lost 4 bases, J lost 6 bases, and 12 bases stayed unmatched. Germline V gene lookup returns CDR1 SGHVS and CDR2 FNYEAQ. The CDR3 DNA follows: TGTGCCAGCAGCTCGGGGGTACAGGGGGCGCGGGATGGCTACACCTTC. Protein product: CASSSGVQGARDGYTF.

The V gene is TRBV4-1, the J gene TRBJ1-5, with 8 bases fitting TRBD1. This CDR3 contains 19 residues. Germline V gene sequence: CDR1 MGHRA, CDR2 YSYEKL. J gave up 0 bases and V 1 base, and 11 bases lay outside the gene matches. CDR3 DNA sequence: TGCGCCAGCAGCCAAGTTCCCTCAGGGGGCGCGAATAGCAATCAGCCCCAGCATTTT. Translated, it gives CASSQVPSGGANSNQPQHF.

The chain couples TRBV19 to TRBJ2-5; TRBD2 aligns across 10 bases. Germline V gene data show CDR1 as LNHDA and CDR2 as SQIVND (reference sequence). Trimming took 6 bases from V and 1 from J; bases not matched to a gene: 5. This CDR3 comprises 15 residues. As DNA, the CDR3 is TGTGCCAGTAGCGCTAGCGGGGGACCCCAAGAGACCCAGTACTTC. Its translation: CASSASGGPQETQYF.

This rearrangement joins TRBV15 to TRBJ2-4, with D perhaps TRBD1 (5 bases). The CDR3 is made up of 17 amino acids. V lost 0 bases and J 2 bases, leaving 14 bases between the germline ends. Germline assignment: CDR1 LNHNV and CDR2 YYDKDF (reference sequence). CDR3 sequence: CATSRDPPGWTKNIQYF. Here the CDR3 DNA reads TGTGCCACCAGCAGAGATCCCCCAGGGTGGACCAAAAACATTCAGTACTTC.

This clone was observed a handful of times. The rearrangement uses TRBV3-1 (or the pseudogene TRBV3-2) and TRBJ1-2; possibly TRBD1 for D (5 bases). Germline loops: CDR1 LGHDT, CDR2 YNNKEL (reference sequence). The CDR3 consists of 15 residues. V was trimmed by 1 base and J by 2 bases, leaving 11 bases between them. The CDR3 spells CASSQGGGRNYGYTF. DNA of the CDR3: TGTGCCAGCAGCCAAGGGGGCGGGAGGAACTATGGCTACACCTTC.

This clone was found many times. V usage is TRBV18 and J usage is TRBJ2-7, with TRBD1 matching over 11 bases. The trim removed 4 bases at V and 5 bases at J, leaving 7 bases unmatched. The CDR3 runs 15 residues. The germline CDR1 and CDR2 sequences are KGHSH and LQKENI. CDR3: CASSQGTGGKDEQYF. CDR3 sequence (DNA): TGTGCCAGCTCACAAGGGACAGGGGGTAAGGACGAGCAGTACTTC.

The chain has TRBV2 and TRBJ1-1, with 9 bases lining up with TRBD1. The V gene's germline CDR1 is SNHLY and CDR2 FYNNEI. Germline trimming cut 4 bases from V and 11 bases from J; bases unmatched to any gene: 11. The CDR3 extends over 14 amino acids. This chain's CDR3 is CASSAGTGYYEAFF. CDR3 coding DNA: TGTGCCAGCAGTGCCGGGACAGGGTACTATGAGGCTTTCTTT.

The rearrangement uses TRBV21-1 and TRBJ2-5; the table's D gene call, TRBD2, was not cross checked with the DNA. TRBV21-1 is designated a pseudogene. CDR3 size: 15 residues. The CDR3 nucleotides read TGTGCCAGCAGCAAACGGGGGGTTGGGGGAGAGACCCAGTACTTC. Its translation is CASSKRGVGGETQYF.

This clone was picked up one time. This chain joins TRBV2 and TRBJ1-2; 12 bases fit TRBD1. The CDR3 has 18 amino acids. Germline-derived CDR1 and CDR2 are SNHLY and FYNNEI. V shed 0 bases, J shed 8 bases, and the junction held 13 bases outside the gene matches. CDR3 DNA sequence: TGTGCCAGCAGTGAAGCCATACCGGGACAGGGGGCGAGTGGAGGCTACACCTTC. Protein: CASSEAIPGQGASGGYTF.

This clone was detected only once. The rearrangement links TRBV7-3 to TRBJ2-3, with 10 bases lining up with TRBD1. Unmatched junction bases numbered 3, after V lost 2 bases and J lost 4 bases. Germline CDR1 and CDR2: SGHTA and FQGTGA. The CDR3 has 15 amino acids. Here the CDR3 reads CASSLWGQGSDTQYF. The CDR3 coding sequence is TGTGCCAGCAGCTTATGGGGACAGGGGTCAGATACGCAGTATTTT.

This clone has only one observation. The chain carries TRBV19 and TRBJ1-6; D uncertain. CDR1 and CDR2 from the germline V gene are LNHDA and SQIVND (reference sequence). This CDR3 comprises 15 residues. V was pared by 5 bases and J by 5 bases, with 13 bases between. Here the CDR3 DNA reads TGTGCCAGTAGTTCCCAGGAACGGAATAATTCACCCCTCCACTTT. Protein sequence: CASSSQERNNSPLHF.

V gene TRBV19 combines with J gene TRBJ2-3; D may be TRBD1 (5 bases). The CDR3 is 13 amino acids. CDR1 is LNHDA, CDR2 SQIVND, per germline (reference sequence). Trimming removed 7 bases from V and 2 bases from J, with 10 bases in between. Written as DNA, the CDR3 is TGTGCCAGTATGGGGCCGAACACAGATACGCAGTATTTT. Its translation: CASMGPNTDTQYF.

This CDR3 reads CSAPSERGTGATEAFF. The CDR3 region has the DNA TGCAGCGCCCCGAGTGAGAGAGGGACAGGGGCCACTGAAGCTTTCTTT. The chain combines TRBV29-1 with TRBJ1-1; 10 bases are shared with TRBD1. This CDR3 is built from 16 residues. Germline V lookup: CDR1 SQVTM, CDR2 ANQGSEA. Trimming took 7 bases from V and 4 from J; bases not matched to a gene: 15.